This T cell receptor (beta chain) was found in a study of blood T cell repertoires in COVID-19. Study-wide background: PBMCs, B-cell-depleted T cells, or T cells provided the cDNA or gDNA that made up the material.

Produced via immunoSEQ multiplex PCR; TCRdb's table is partial and in-frame only. The table has some 300,000 clones, over 85% seen once; the top ten hold roughly 2.8%. Germline V gene sequence: CDR1 SGHRS, CDR2 YFSETQ. This CDR3 contains 12 residues. Trimming shortened V by 4 bases and J by 3 bases, and 8 bases separated the two germline ends. Participants had their cohort set by participant-reported clinical history. The sample consisted of PBMCs or T cells enriched from blood (not recorded which). The chain recombines TRBV5-1 with TRBJ2-7; D is unresolved. The receptor's source is a woman in her 50s who had been exposed to COVID-19. DNA for the CDR3: TGCGCCAGCAGCCTGGATATCTACGAGCAGTACTTC. The encoded protein is CASSLDIYEQYF.